Following are 5 T cell receptor beta chains from one sample sequenced in a study of PD-1 blockade in classical Hodgkin lymphoma (dated by TCRdb to the early 2020s). Sample time point, as interpreted from the label and publication: cycle 2 day 1 (C2D1) of nivolumab. Every trial patient had relapsed following autologous stem cell transplantation, and prior brentuximab vedotin exposure was what differed among cohorts A, B and C. The library was obtained by the immunoSEQ multiplex PCR assay. Not all clones reach the TCRdb copy of this immuneACCESS table, which keeps in-frame sequences only. Checked studies attribute under half of the gap to unresolved V genes and leave the rest unexplained. The sample table holds roughly 61,000 clones, of which around 93% were seen once. About 10% of the sample comes from the top ten. The specimen comprised peripheral blood mononuclear cells (PBMCs), sampled before the second cycle of nivolumab. The source of these receptors is a human donor with classical Hodgkin lymphoma.

The V call is TRBV9, the J call TRBJ2-3; D gene uncertain. The CDR3 runs to 15 residues. From germline, CDR1 is SGDLS and CDR2 YYNGEE. V was trimmed by 0 bases and J by 0 bases, leaving 8 bases between them. The CDR3 reads CASSVGASSTDTQYF. Here the CDR3 DNA reads TGTGCCAGCAGCGTAGGGGCATCAAGCACAGATACGCAGTATTTT.

Note on this clone: A read error is possible here, since a much larger clone lies one base away. In the same sample, other DNA sequences code for this CDR3. This rearrangement joins TRBV27 to TRBJ1-2; the match to TRBD1 covers 7 bases. The CDR3 length is 14 residues. Germline V gene lookup returns CDR1 MNHEY and CDR2 SMNVEV (reference sequence). The CDR3 spells CASSLRQGWDGYTF. CDR3 nucleotides: TGCGCCAGCAGTCTCCGACAGGGATGGGATGGCTACACCTTC.

This clone was found once. The gene calls are TRBV29-1 and TRBJ1-2; 7 nucleotides agree with TRBD1. The V gene end was trimmed by 8 bases and the J gene end by 4 bases; junction bases not matched to a gene: 4. Germline V gene data show CDR1 as SQVTM and CDR2 as ANQGSEA. The CDR3 runs 11 residues. The CDR3 DNA sequence: TGCAGCTCAGGGGGGGGCTATGGCTACACCTTC. Translation: CSSGGGYGYTF.

This clone was observed once. The J gene is TRBJ1-5, the V gene TRBV4-3, with 9 bases that match TRBD1. J was trimmed by 4 bases and V by 1 base; bases with no gene match: 2. The CDR3 has 15 amino acids. The germline CDR1 and CDR2 sequences are LGHNA and YSLEER. The CDR3 sequence: CASSQGTGANQPQHF. CDR3 sequence (DNA): TGCGCCAGCAGCCAAGGGACAGGGGCTAATCAGCCCCAGCATTTT.

V is TRBV12-5 and J is TRBJ1-2; possibly TRBD1 for D (6 bases). This CDR3 spans 15 amino acids. V was trimmed by 1 base and J by 8 bases, leaving 17 bases between them. The germline CDR1 and CDR2 sequences are LGHNT and FRNRAP. Here the CDR3 reads CASGLAMTGTKGYTF. CDR3 sequence (DNA): TGTGCTAGTGGTTTGGCAATGACAGGCACTAAGGGCTACACCTTC.